The entry below describes one TCR beta chain. What it binds is not known. Sequencing used immunoSEQ version 4 in survey mode. Data came from immunoSEQ multiplex PCR; TCRdb stores just in-frame clones and leaves some out. The sample has 35,000 to 55,000 clones, 89% seen once. The CDR3 has 14 residues. The sample originates from a study of persistence of HIV-infected CD4 T cells. Study results and caveats: CMV- and Gag-responding cells had lower TCRbeta richness than CD3/CD28-responding cells. TCR oligoclonality correlated with proviral oligoclonality in the same sorted populations. Degenerate expanded CDR3beta sequences were enriched among CMV- and Gag-responding cells.

Nonspecific anti-CD3/anti-CD28 bead stimulation represents the broad CD4+ T cell repertoire. CD4+ T cells upregulating both CD40 ligand and CD69 were sorted as responding cells. Stimulated PBMCs had first been depleted of CD8+ T cells. This material consisted of CD4+ T cells sorted from PBMCs after roughly 19-hour stimulation, taken from a patient who received antiretroviral therapy. The sequence came from an adult man with HIV who was CMV-seropositive. V is TRBV21-1 and J is TRBJ2-4. TRBV21-1 is marked as a pseudogene. The CDR3 sequence is CASSPPLAKNIQYF. The CDR3 DNA follows: TGTGCCAGCAGCCCACCCTTGGCCAAAAACATTCAGTACTTC.